The rows below give T cell receptor beta chains drawn from one sample of a study of response to subunit inactivated influenza vaccine. In TCRdb, the RT-PCR reads were re-called with MiXCR into one record per CDR3 protein. The sample has roughly 570,000 distinct CDR3 sequences, under 15% seen once; the top ten hold roughly 13%. The starting material was PBMCs from blood, obtained roughly 6 weeks after vaccination. The receptors come from a man aged 50-60 years who received an inactivated influenza vaccine. Both conserved end residues are part of each CDR3. D genes are given only for firm matches. Clone size, where shown, is once, few, many, or a class for clones that have expanded.

TRBV4-2	-	TRBJ2-2	few	CASTKDSPNTGELFF	TGTGCCAGCACCAAGGACAGCCCGAACACCGGGGAGCTGTTTTTT
TRBV7-3	TRBD2	TRBJ2-3	-	CASSPSSGANTQYF	TGTGCCAGCAGCCCCTCTAGCGGGGCAAATACGCAGTATTTT
TRBV12-3/TRBV12-4	-	TRBJ2-1	many	CASTLVVAVLSYNEQFF	TGTGCCAGCACCCTCGTGGTAGCGGTCCTCTCCTACAATGAGCAGTTCTTC
TRBV27	-	TRBJ2-7	many	CASGLDWGEKYF	TGTGCCAGCGGCCTAGATTGGGGGGAAAAGTACTTC
TRBV20-1	-	TRBJ1-1	few	CSASGPTEAFF	TGCAGTGCCTCTGGACCCACTGAAGCTTTCTTT
TRBV19	-	TRBJ1-5	few	CASTFQGLVQPQHF	TGTGCCAGTACGTTCCAGGGGCTTGTTCAGCCCCAGCATTTT
TRBV3-1	-	TRBJ2-1	few	CASSHLVNEQFF	TGTGCCAGCAGCCATCTGGTGAATGAGCAGTTCTTC
TRBV21-1	-	TRBJ2-1	-	CASSRNLAYTYNEQFF	TGTGCCAGCAGCCGAAACCTAGCGTACACCTACAATGAGCAGTTCTTC
TRBV30	-	TRBJ1-4	-	CAWSVPPVYAVANEKLFF	TGTGCCTGGAGTGTACCCCCCGTGTATGCGGTAGCTAATGAAAAACTGTTTTTT
TRBV4-2	TRBD1	TRBJ2-7	-	CASSPSDRGEQYF	TGTGCCAGCAGCCCCTCGGACAGGGGCGAGCAGTACTTC
TRBV12-3/TRBV12-4	-	TRBJ2-3	few	CASIRTDTQYF	TGTGCCAGCATCCGAACCGATACGCAGTATTTT
TRBV20-1	-	TRBJ2-6	-	CSAAPWGMGANVLTF	TGCAGTGCAGCACCGTGGGGGATGGGGGCCAACGTCCTGACTTTC
TRBV28	-	TRBJ2-4	few	CASSYLSGELAKNIQYF	TGTGCCAGCAGTTACCTTTCCGGGGAGTTAGCCAAAAACATTCAGTACTTC
TRBV9	-	TRBJ2-7	-	CASSPGGGTGSYEQYF	TGTGCCAGCAGCCCAGGGGGGGGGACAGGATCCTACGAGCAGTACTTC
TRBV20-1	-	TRBJ1-1	few	CSARDTGIMNTEAFF	TGCAGTGCTAGAGATACAGGGATCATGAACACTGAAGCTTTCTTT
TRBV6-6	TRBD1	TRBJ2-5	-	CASSTGGATTQYF	TGTGCCAGCAGTACAGGGGGCGCGACGACCCAGTACTTC
TRBV6-5	-	TRBJ2-7	few	CASSPFIFTNSYEQYF	TGTGCCAGCAGCCCCTTCATATTTACCAATTCCTACGAGCAGTACTTC
TRBV5-5	-	TRBJ1-2	-	CASSPSRVWGYTF	TGTGCCAGCAGCCCGAGCAGGGTTTGGGGCTACACCTTC
TRBV10-1	TRBD2	TRBJ2-3	-	CASSRTSWGLTDTQYF	TGCGCCAGCAGTCGGACTAGCTGGGGACTCACAGATACGCAGTATTTT
TRBV7-9	-	TRBJ2-6	many	CASSLGNSGANVLTF	TGTGCCAGCAGCTTAGGGAACTCTGGGGCCAACGTCCTGACTTTC
TRBV7-9	-	TRBJ2-3	few	CASSSTGTPRYF	TGTGCCAGCAGCTCCACCGGGACCCCACGGTATTTT
TRBV6-2/TRBV6-3	-	TRBJ2-3	few	CASFWRRPYF	TGTGCCAGCTTTTGGAGGCGGCCATATTTT
TRBV11-2	-	TRBJ2-2	-	CASSSRLASGELFF	TGTGCCAGCAGCTCGCGGCTAGCCTCCGGGGAGCTGTTTTTT
TRBV5-1	TRBD2	TRBJ2-3	many	CASSWSGRATDTQYF	TGCGCCAGCAGCTGGAGCGGGAGGGCTACAGATACGCAGTATTTT
TRBV5-1	TRBD1	TRBJ1-2	few	CASSWDRSNYGYTF	TGCGCCAGCAGCTGGGACAGGAGTAACTATGGCTACACCTTC
TRBV30	TRBD1	TRBJ1-3	-	CAWSEDRATGNTIYF	TGTGCCTGGAGTGAAGACAGGGCAACTGGAAACACCATATATTTT
TRBV9	TRBD1	TRBJ2-3	-	CASSTGQAITDTQYF	TGTGCCAGCAGCACAGGACAGGCAATCACAGATACGCAGTATTTT
TRBV4-2	TRBD2	TRBJ2-1	few	CASSQEGTSGGSSYNEQFF	TGTGCCAGCAGCCAAGAGGGGACTAGCGGGGGGAGCTCCTACAATGAGCAGTTCTTC
TRBV5-1	TRBD1	TRBJ2-6	-	CASSLVRDRVYRSGANVLTF	TGCGCCAGCAGCTTGGTTCGGGACAGGGTCTATAGGTCTGGGGCCAACGTCCTGACTTTC
TRBV18	-	TRBJ1-2	few	CASSPKQGAPDYGYTF	TGTGCCAGCTCACCAAAGCAAGGGGCGCCGGACTATGGCTACACCTTC
TRBV6-6	TRBD2	TRBJ2-5	few	CASGGEETQYF	TGTGCCAGCGGGGGGGAAGAGACCCAGTACTTC
TRBV19	-	TRBJ2-7	-	CASSAGIRYEQYF	TGTGCCAGTAGTGCGGGGATCAGATACGAGCAGTACTTC
TRBV12-3/TRBV12-4	-	TRBJ2-2	few	CASSLWGQKGNTGELFF	TGTGCCAGCAGTTTATGGGGGCAGAAGGGGAACACCGGGGAGCTGTTTTTT
TRBV5-1	-	TRBJ2-1	-	CASSLNQGPYNEQFF	TGCGCCAGCAGCTTGAATCAGGGACCTTACAATGAGCAGTTCTTC
TRBV5-1	-	TRBJ1-1	-	CASSLDGIGNTEAFF	TGCGCCAGCAGCTTGGACGGCATCGGAAACACTGAAGCTTTCTTT
TRBV20-1	TRBD1	TRBJ1-1	few	CSATTGGVNTEAFF	TGCAGTGCTACGACAGGGGGTGTGAACACTGAAGCTTTCTTT
TRBV4-2	-	TRBJ1-1	-	CASSQDWGSRTEAFF	TGTGCCAGCAGCCAAGATTGGGGGAGTCGAACTGAAGCTTTCTTT
TRBV10-3	-	TRBJ1-1	-	CAISESSQNTEAFF	TGTGCCATCAGTGAGTCGTCGCAGAACACTGAAGCTTTCTTT
TRBV20-1	-	TRBJ2-1	many	CSARDIISYNEQFF	TGCAGTGCTAGAGATATCATCTCCTACAATGAGCAGTTCTTC
TRBV5-1	-	TRBJ2-3	few	CASKMRSRTDTQYF	TGCGCCAGCAAGATGCGCTCACGCACAGATACGCAGTATTTT
TRBV5-1	TRBD1	TRBJ2-5	few	CASSSPGTGVETQYF	TGCGCCAGCAGCTCCCCCGGGACAGGGGTGGAGACCCAGTACTTC
TRBV4-2	TRBD1	TRBJ2-5	-	CASSPGIRTGRLGETQYF	TGTGCCAGCAGCCCGGGGATTCGGACAGGGAGGTTAGGAGAGACCCAGTACTTC
TRBV20-1	TRBD1	TRBJ2-5	-	CSANGQGSQETQYF	TGCAGTGCAAACGGACAGGGAAGTCAAGAGACCCAGTACTTC
TRBV11-2	TRBD1	TRBJ2-1	few	CASSSTDRALYNEQFF	TGTGCCAGCAGCTCTACGGACAGGGCCCTCTACAATGAGCAGTTCTTC
TRBV6-2/TRBV6-3	-	TRBJ2-1	few	CASSRALWRQPYNEQFF	TGTGCCAGCAGCCGCGCCTTATGGAGACAGCCCTACAATGAGCAGTTCTTC
TRBV20-1	-	TRBJ2-5	-	CSLPAGRGETQYF	TGCAGTCTCCCTGCGGGGCGCGGAGAGACCCAGTACTTC
TRBV20-1	TRBD1	TRBJ2-7	-	CSAILRDRSYEQYF	TGCAGTGCTATCCTGAGGGACAGATCCTACGAGCAGTACTTC
TRBV6-2/TRBV6-3	TRBD1	TRBJ2-7	few	CASTDGTASSYEQYF	TGTGCCAGCACCGATGGGACAGCGAGCTCCTACGAGCAGTACTTC
TRBV20-1	TRBD1	TRBJ2-5	-	CSASTGWGQETQYF	TGCAGTGCTTCGACAGGGTGGGGGCAAGAGACCCAGTACTTC
TRBV7-2	TRBD1	TRBJ2-1	few	CASSLADRIYNEQFF	TGTGCCAGCAGCTTAGCGGACAGGATTTACAATGAGCAGTTCTTC
TRBV4-3	TRBD2	TRBJ2-1	-	CASSAILAGGPGEQFF	TGCGCCAGCAGCGCAATATTAGCGGGGGGGCCTGGTGAGCAGTTCTTC
TRBV12-3/TRBV12-4	-	TRBJ2-7	-	CASRQTGATYEQYF	TGTGCCAGCAGGCAAACGGGAGCTACCTACGAGCAGTACTTC